Here is one T cell receptor beta chain with its context. The germline V gene has CDR1 MDHEN and CDR2 SYDVKM. The junction had 8 bases not matched to a gene; V was cut back by 6 bases and J by 5 bases. CDR3 length: 15 amino acids. This sample is part of a study of chemoradiotherapy in HPV16-positive cancers. Clones were read by immunoSEQ multiplex PCR, and TCRdb kept only the in-frame ones, dropping some. In the table there are over 10,000 clones, approximately 75% of which are singletons. The receptor was derived from a human donor with HPV-associated anogenital cancer. This material was obtained from a patient who underwent chemoradiotherapy. The chain recombines TRBV28 with TRBJ2-1, with 9 positions matching TRBD2. CDR3 sequence (DNA): TGTGCCAGCAGCCTGACTAGCGGACAGAACAATGAGCAGTTCTTC. Encoded protein: CASSLTSGQNNEQFF.